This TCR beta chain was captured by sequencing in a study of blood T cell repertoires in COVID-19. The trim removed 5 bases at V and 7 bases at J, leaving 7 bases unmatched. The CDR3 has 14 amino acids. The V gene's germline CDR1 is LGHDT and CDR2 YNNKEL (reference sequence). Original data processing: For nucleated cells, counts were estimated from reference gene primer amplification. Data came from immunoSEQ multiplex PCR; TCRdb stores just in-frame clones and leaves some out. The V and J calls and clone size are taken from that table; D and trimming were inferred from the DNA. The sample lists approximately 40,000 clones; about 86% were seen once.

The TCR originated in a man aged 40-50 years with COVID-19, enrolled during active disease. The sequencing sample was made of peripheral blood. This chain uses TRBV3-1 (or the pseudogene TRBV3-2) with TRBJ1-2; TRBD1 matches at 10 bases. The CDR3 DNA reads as TGTGCCAGCAGCAATGGACAGGGGGTGGGTGGCTACACCTTC. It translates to CASSNGQGVGGYTF.